This T cell receptor (beta chain) was identified during a study of technical replicates of blood from several donors. The method was immunoSEQ multiplex PCR; TCRdb's version includes in-frame clones alone and lacks a portion of them. The data contain about 79,000 clones, 91% of them singletons. The CDR3 has 18 residues. The trim removed 1 base at V and 4 bases at J, leaving 13 bases unmatched. CDR1 is SGHVS and CDR2 is FNYEAQ in the germline V gene. The V call is TRBV7-6, the J call TRBJ2-3; TRBD1 agrees at 8 bases. The TCR was taken from a human donor in good health. Some clones in this sample may be carry-over from other donors' samples. Input material: T cells isolated from PBMCs. CDR3 bases: TGTGCCAGCAGCTTAGATTTCGGCAGGGGGCTGGGGGCAGATACGCAGTATTTT. Translation gives CASSLDFGRGLGADTQYF. Based on the CDR3 plus reference TRBV7-6 and TRBJ2-3, the full variable domain is GAGVSQSPRYKVTKRGQDVALRCDPISGHVSLYWYRQALGQGPEFLTYFNYEAQQDKSGLPNDRFSAERPEGSISTLTIQRTEQRDSAMYRCASSLDFGRGLGADTQYFGPGTRLTVL.